The rows below give T cell receptor beta chains drawn from one sample of a study of blood T cell repertoires in COVID-19. The data were produced by immunoSEQ multiplex PCR, yet TCRdb's version contains in-frame clones alone and is incomplete. The sample has about 180,000 clones, roughly four fifths seen once; the top ten hold 7.6%. Sequencing was performed on peripheral blood. The origin of the receptors is a woman aged 70-85 years with COVID-19, enrolled during active disease. The CDR3 runs from the conserved cysteine through the conserved F or W. D genes are given only for firm matches. Part of the rows lack a size; the others show once, few, many or a class for expanded clones.

TRBD2,TRBV6-6,TRBJ2-1,NA,CASSYLLAGYNEQFF,TGTGCCAGCAGTTACTTATTAGCGGGGTACAATGAGCAGTTCTTC
NA,TRBV27,TRBJ1-1,NA,CASSPQQPNTEAFF,TGTGCCAGCAGTCCCCAACAGCCGAACACTGAAGCTTTCTTT
TRBD1,TRBV2,TRBJ2-5,NA,CASSDRVPETQYF,TGTGCCAGCAGCGACAGGGTCCCAGAGACCCAGTACTTC
NA,TRBV10-3,TRBJ1-1,NA,CAIRLQENTEAFF,TGTGCCATCAGATTACAGGAGAACACTGAAGCTTTCTTT
NA,TRBV19,TRBJ1-2,NA,CASSMGPGGLSDGYTF,TGTGCCAGTAGTATGGGGCCAGGCGGCCTGTCAGATGGCTACACCTTC
TRBD2,TRBV20-1,TRBJ2-1,once,CSASRTSGYNEQFF,TGCAGTGCTAGTCGGACTAGCGGCTACAATGAGCAGTTCTTC
NA,TRBV4-3,TRBJ1-4,NA,CASSRTRATNEKLFF,TGCGCCAGCAGCCGTACCAGGGCAACTAATGAAAAACTGTTTTTT
NA,TRBV27,TRBJ2-2,NA,CASGLLVPGELFF,TGTGCCAGCGGCCTACTAGTTCCCGGGGAGCTGTTTTTT
TRBD1,TRBV4-1,TRBJ1-2,NA,CASSLSTAGGNYGYTF,TGCGCCAGCAGCCTCAGCACGGCAGGGGGTAACTATGGCTACACCTTC
NA,TRBV28,TRBJ1-3,NA,CASSLEGLGSGNTIYF,TGTGCCAGCAGTTTAGAGGGTTTGGGATCTGGAAACACCATATATTTT
TRBD1,TRBV13,TRBJ2-1,NA,CASNRQGARYNEQFF,TGTGCCAGCAACCGCCAGGGGGCCCGCTACAATGAGCAGTTCTTC
NA,TRBV4-3,TRBJ2-1,NA,CASSPEGLGSYNEQFF,TGCGCCAGCAGCCCGGAGGGGCTGGGCTCCTACAATGAGCAGTTCTTC
NA,TRBV5-1,TRBJ2-7,many,CASSLFDSAYEQYF,TGCGCCAGCAGCTTGTTCGACAGCGCCTACGAGCAGTACTTC
NA,TRBV29-1,TRBJ2-5,NA,CSVEDGRLASGETQYF,TGCAGCGTTGAAGATGGTAGGCTAGCTTCGGGAGAGACCCAGTACTTC
TRBD1,TRBV19,TRBJ1-5,NA,CASSMERRSGTANQPQHF,TGTGCCAGTAGTATGGAGAGGAGGTCCGGGACAGCCAATCAGCCCCAGCATTTT
NA,TRBV7-2,TRBJ1-1,NA,CASKWGGANTEAFF,TGTGCCAGCAAATGGGGGGGCGCGAACACTGAAGCTTTCTTT
TRBD1,TRBV24-1,TRBJ2-2,NA,CATSDLTTGVDTGELFF,TGTGCCACCAGTGATTTGACGACAGGGGTGGACACCGGGGAGCTGTTTTTT
NA,TRBV29-1,TRBJ2-2,NA,CSVPTEGTGELFF,TGCAGCGTTCCAACCGAGGGAACCGGGGAGCTGTTTTTT
TRBD2,TRBV4-3,TRBJ2-7,NA,CASSRGLAGGSYEQYF,TGCGCCAGCAGCCGGGGACTAGCGGGAGGCTCCTACGAGCAGTACTTC
TRBD1,TRBV5-4,TRBJ2-2,NA,CASSRDRGNGELFF,TGTGCCAGCAGCCGTGACAGGGGGAACGGGGAGCTGTTTTTT
TRBD1,TRBV5-6,TRBJ2-7,NA,CASRGRGQGFEQYF,TGTGCCAGCAGGGGGCGGGGACAGGGGTTCGAGCAGTACTTC
NA,TRBV28,TRBJ1-2,NA,CATRSGLSYGYTF,TGTGCCACCAGATCAGGGCTAAGCTATGGCTACACCTTC
NA,TRBV28,TRBJ1-6,once,CASSWAQLNSPLHF,TGTGCCAGCAGCTGGGCCCAGTTAAATTCACCCCTCCACTTT
NA,TRBV7-2,TRBJ1-5,NA,CASSLEQGINQPQHF,TGTGCCAGCAGCTTAGAACAGGGAATCAATCAGCCCCAGCATTTT
NA,TRBV7-2,TRBJ2-2,NA,CASSTGILVGELFF,TGTGCCAGCAGCACAGGGATCCTAGTAGGGGAGCTGTTTTTT
TRBD2,TRBV25-1,TRBJ2-1,NA,CAIETSGRFCSSEQFF,TGTGCCATCGAGACTAGCGGGAGATTTTGTAGTAGTGAGCAGTTCTTC